This TCR beta chain was identified in a study of beta chain features in type 1 diabetes. For the study at large: Patient and healthy donor groups were alike in age, gender and cell yields.

Study findings and constraints: TCRB repertoires of naive, central memory and Treg cells appeared more similar among patients than among healthy donors. There was a moderate but significant shortening of TCRB CDR3s in all four CD4+ subsets of Type 1 diabetes patients.

Every isolated RNA sample was fully reverse transcribed, so sequencing captured expressed TCRB transcripts. The table came from immunoSEQ multiplex PCR; TCRdb's copy has only in-frame clones and leaves some out. Of a few hundred thousand clones listed, over 9% are singletons. V lost 4 bases and J lost 4, with 14 bases in between. This CDR3 comprises 15 residues. The germline gives CDR1 SGHRS, CDR2 YFSETQ. This clone was found a few times. What it binds is unknown. The specimen sequenced was central memory CD4+ T cells from blood. This chain uses TRBV5-1 with TRBJ1-4, with D possibly being TRBD1 (5 bases). The receptor's source is a man under 40 with type 1 diabetes. This CDR3 is CASSPQTAFNEKLFF. In DNA form, the CDR3 reads TGCGCCAGCAGCCCCCAGACAGCCTTTAATGAAAAACTGTTTTTT. The variable domain in full, completed from reference TRBV5-1 and TRBJ1-4, reads KAGVTQTPRYLIKTRGQQVTLSCSPISGHRSVSWYQQTPGQGLQFLFEYFSETQRNKGNFPGRFSGRQFSNSRSEMNVSTLELGDSALYLCASSPQTAFNEKLFFGSGTQLSVL.